Below are 13 T cell receptor beta chains sequenced from a single sample in a study of cytomegalovirus exposure and HLA in healthy donors. PCR amplification relied on 60 Vbeta primers (plus 13 Jbeta primers). Method: immunoSEQ multiplex PCR; TCRdb's copy keeps in-frame clones and lacks some. The sample lists roughly 99,000 clones, 73% seen once, with 7.5% to 9% in the top ten. The sample consisted of PBMCs. These receptors were taken from a man aged 25-45 years in good health and CMV-seronegative.

The sample holds one count of this clone. The chain carries TRBV18 and TRBJ1-1, with TRBD1 as a possible D gene (6 bases). Trimming cost V 2 bases and J 3 bases, with 7 bases left between them. The length of the CDR3 is 13 residues. Per the germline V gene, CDR1 is KGHSH and CDR2 is LQKENI. The CDR3 protein is CASSPNRDTEAFF. The CDR3 region has the DNA TGTGCCAGCTCACCAAACAGGGACACTGAAGCTTTCTTT.

The chain uses TRBV27 and TRBJ2-7; D perhaps matches TRBD2 (7 bases). Germline V gene sequence: CDR1 MNHEY, CDR2 SMNVEV (reference sequence). This CDR3 spans 15 amino acids. The ends were cut back, 5 bases at V and 3 bases at J, with 17 bases in the middle. The CDR3 DNA reads as TGTGCCAGCAGTAGGAGCGGAGGGGGGGTCTACGAGCAGTACTTC. It specifies CASSRSGGGVYEQYF.

The chain employs TRBV7-8 and TRBJ2-2, with D perhaps matching TRBD1 (5 bases). Trimming shortened V by 4 bases and J by 2 bases, and 20 bases separated the two germline ends. The CDR3 extends over 18 amino acids. CDR1 and CDR2 (germline): SGHVS, FQNEAQ. Written as DNA, the CDR3 is TGTGCCAGCAGCTACTACGTGGGGCATGGACGAAACACCGGGGAGCTGTTTTTT. As protein: CASSYYVGHGRNTGELFF.

The J gene is TRBJ2-7, the V gene TRBV18; 7 bases fit TRBD1. J lost 3 bases, V lost 3 bases, and 8 bases had no gene match. Per the germline V gene, CDR1 is KGHSH and CDR2 is LQKENI. This CDR3 is 15 amino acids long. The CDR3 spells CASSPTDRDLYEQYF. The CDR3 DNA reads as TGTGCCAGCTCACCTACCGACAGGGATCTCTACGAGCAGTACTTC.

This clone has only one observation. The gene calls are TRBV18 and TRBJ1-4, with 7 bases fitting TRBD1. There are 15 residues in the CDR3. Germline loops: CDR1 KGHSH, CDR2 LQKENI. With 4 bases clipped from V and 8 bases from J, the junction kept 10 bases outside the gene matches. The CDR3 is CASSRTTGWGEKLFF. DNA of the CDR3: TGTGCCAGCTCACGAACGACAGGGTGGGGAGAAAAACTGTTTTTT.

The genes are TRBV2 and TRBJ2-1; TRBD1 aligns across 9 bases. CDR1 and CDR2 (germline): SNHLY, FYNNEI. The V and J ends lost 6 bases and 7 bases, in that order; junction bases with no gene match: 10. The CDR3 totals 15 residues. The CDR3 loop reads CASSSGTGMINEQFF. Written as DNA, the CDR3 is TGTGCCAGCAGCTCCGGGACAGGGATGATAAATGAGCAGTTCTTC.

This clone was detected only a few times. The chain employs TRBV6-5 and TRBJ2-5; TRBD1 is a possible D gene (7 bases). Trimming shortened V by 4 bases and J by 2 bases, and 11 bases separated the two germline ends. The germline gives CDR1 MNHEY, CDR2 SVGAGI. The CDR3 contains 14 residues. The CDR3 bases are TGTGCCAGCAGTTCCCCAGGGGGGCAAGAGACCCAGTACTTC. This encodes CASSSPGGQETQYF.

The J gene is TRBJ2-2, the V gene TRBV28; 12 bases are a match to TRBD1. The germline gives CDR1 MDHEN, CDR2 SYDVKM. After removal of 1 base from V and 1 base from J, the junction contained 7 bases not matched to a gene. CDR3 length: 19 amino acids. Written as DNA, the CDR3 is TGTGCCAGCAGTTTATCCGCGGGGACAGGGGGCCTGAACACCGGGGAGCTGTTTTTT. Amino acids: CASSLSAGTGGLNTGELFF.

The chain recombines TRBV18 with TRBJ2-7; D is perhaps TRBD2 (6 bases). The CDR3 has 15 amino acids. The V and J ends lost 2 bases and 5 bases respectively, with 16 bases between them. Per the germline V gene, CDR1 is KGHSH and CDR2 is LQKENI. Here the CDR3 reads CASSPGVGGSDEQYF. The DNA of the CDR3 is TGTGCCAGCTCACCAGGGGTGGGAGGAAGTGACGAGCAGTACTTC. Full variable domain (rest looked up from reference TRBV18 and TRBJ2-7): NAGVMQNPRHLVRRRGQEARLRCSPMKGHSHVYWYRQLPEEGLKFMVYLQKENIIDESGMPKERFSAEFPKEGPSILRIQQVVRGDSAAYFCASSPGVGGSDEQYFGPGTRLTVT.

J is TRBJ2-1 and V is TRBV9; D is ambiguous. The V end was cut by 3 bases, the J end by 5 bases, with 9 bases between. This CDR3 has 13 amino acids. Germline V gene data show CDR1 as SGDLS and CDR2 as YYNGEE. The CDR3 nucleotides read TGTGCCAGCAGCGCCGCTACAGACAATGAGCAGTTCTTC. Translation: CASSAATDNEQFF.

This clone was picked up a small number of times. The rearrangement links TRBV11-2 to TRBJ2-3; 7 bases are a match to TRBD2. Germline lookup yields CDR1 SGHAT and CDR2 FQNNGV. This CDR3 comprises 15 residues. The trim removed 6 bases at V and 5 bases at J, leaving 11 bases unmatched. The CDR3 reads CASRGLRRAIDTQYF. CDR3 in DNA: TGTGCCAGCAGGGGACTACGCCGTGCCATAGATACGCAGTATTTT.

This rearrangement joins TRBV27 to TRBJ1-6, with D possibly TRBD1 on 6 matching bases. CDR1 MNHEY and CDR2 SMNVEV come from the germline V gene (reference sequence). The CDR3 loop spans 15 amino acids. Trimming took 6 bases from V and 4 from J, leaving 13 bases between them. The CDR3 DNA reads TGTGCCAGCAGACCCCAACAGGGTTATAATTCACCCCTCCACTTT. Translating it yields CASRPQQGYNSPLHF.

This chain links TRBV25-1 with TRBJ2-1; 11 bases map to TRBD1. Germline CDR1 MGHDK, CDR2 SYGVNS. The CDR3 length is 15 residues. Losses at the gene ends were 8 bases for V and 4 bases for J; bases not matched to a gene: 7. The CDR3: CASAVGTGGYNEQFF. The CDR3 bases are TGTGCCAGCGCCGTCGGGACAGGGGGGTACAATGAGCAGTTCTTC.